This T cell receptor (beta chain) is drawn from a study of spatial heterogeneity in lung cancer. Study summary: The count of detected beta-chain sequences consistently exceeded that of alpha-chain sequences.

Time point given: sample taken at primary tumor resection. Samples were donated by 72 untreated early-stage non-small cell lung cancer patients. Whole RNA, which was extracted from tumor, nontumor lung tissue or frozen PBMC, was sequenced without any cell sorting. On this clonotype: This could be a read error, since a much larger clone is one nucleotide away.

The library protocol tagged each TCR cDNA with a unique molecular identifier. Each CDR3 protein gets one entry after TCRdb re-called the 5' RACE reads with MiXCR. The table includes 7,000 to 8,500 distinct CDR3 sequences, around 16% detected once. CDR1 GTSNPN and CDR2 SVGIG come from the germline V gene (reference sequence). This CDR3 contains 12 residues. This rearrangement joins TRBV30 to TRBJ2-2; TRBD2 might be the D (5 bases). The receptor was derived from a male donor with early-stage non-small cell lung cancer. Sequencing used normal lung tissue next to the tumor, obtained at surgery. The CDR3 sequence is CAWSREIGELLF. In nucleotides, the CDR3 is TGTGCCTGGAGTAGGGAAATCGGGGAGCTGCTTTTT. The whole variable domain, remainder taken from reference TRBV30 and TRBJ2-2, is SQTIHQWPATLVQPVGSPLSLECTVEGTSNPNLYWYRQAAGRGLQLLFYSVGIGQISSEVPQNLSASRPQDRQFILSSKKLLLSDSGFYLCAWSREIGELLFGEGSRLTVL.